This record covers a single T cell receptor beta chain. Its cognate antigen is unknown. A much larger clone sits a single nucleotide away, making a read error possible. It was RNA transcripts that yielded the amplified TCR beta CDR3 regions. Primed by the HTBI set, a first-round RT-PCR was run on the TCR CDR3. From the multiplex PCR reads, TCRdb called clonotypes with MiXCR, one entry per CDR3 protein. Of roughly 740,000 distinct CDR3 sequences listed, 15% to 20% were seen once; the top ten hold under 8.5%. Germline CDR1 reads LGHNT; CDR2 reads FRNRAP. CDR3 length equals 18 residues. The data originate from a study of T cells in Graves' hyperthyroidism and ophthalmopathy. Findings and caveats of the study: Model output signaled ophthalmopathy a median roughly six months ahead of onset. Most thyroid-expanded clonotypes above 0.001 were also found in blood.

What was sequenced was blood. This TCR was sampled from a man aged 18-30 years with Graves' hyperthyroidism. V usage is TRBV12-5 and J usage is TRBJ2-2; a weak D match, TRBD2 (5 bases). The CDR3 loop reads CASGLSGKRTLNTGELLF. In nucleotides, the CDR3 is TGTGCTAGTGGTTTGTCGGGGAAGCGTACTTTAAACACCGGGGAGCTGCTTTTT.